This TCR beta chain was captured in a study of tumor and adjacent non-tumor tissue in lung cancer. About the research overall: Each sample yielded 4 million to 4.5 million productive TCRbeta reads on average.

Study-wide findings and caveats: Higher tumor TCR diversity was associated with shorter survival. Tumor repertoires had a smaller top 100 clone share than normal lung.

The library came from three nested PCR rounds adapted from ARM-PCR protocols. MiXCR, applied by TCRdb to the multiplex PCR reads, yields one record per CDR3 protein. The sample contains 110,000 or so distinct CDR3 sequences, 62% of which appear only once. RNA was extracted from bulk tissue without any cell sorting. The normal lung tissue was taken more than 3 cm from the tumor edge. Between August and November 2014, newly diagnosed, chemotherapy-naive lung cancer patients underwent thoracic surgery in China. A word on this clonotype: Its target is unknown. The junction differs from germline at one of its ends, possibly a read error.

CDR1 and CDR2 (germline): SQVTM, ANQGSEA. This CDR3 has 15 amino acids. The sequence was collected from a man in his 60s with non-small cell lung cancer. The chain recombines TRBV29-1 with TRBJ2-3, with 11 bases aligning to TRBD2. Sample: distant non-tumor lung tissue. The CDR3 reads CSVVSSGGFTDTQYF. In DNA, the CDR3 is TGCAGTGTTGTCTCTAGCGGGGGGTTCACAGATACGCAGTATTTT.